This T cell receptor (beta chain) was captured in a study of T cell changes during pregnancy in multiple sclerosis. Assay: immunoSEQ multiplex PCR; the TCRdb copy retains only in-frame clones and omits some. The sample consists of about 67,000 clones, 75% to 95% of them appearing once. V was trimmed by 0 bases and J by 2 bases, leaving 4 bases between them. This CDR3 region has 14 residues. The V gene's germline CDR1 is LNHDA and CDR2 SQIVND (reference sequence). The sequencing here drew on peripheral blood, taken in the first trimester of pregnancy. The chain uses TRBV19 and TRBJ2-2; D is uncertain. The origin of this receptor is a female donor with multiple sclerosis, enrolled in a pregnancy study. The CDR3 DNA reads TGTGCCAGTAGTATAGACACTAACACCGGGGAGCTGTTTTTT. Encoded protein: CASSIDTNTGELFF.